The 24 T cell receptor beta chains below come from one sample, sequenced in a study of shared clonotypes between healthy human individuals. Sequenced by immunoSEQ multiplex PCR; TCRdb stores in-frame clones only, minus some. The table lists about 120,000 clones, roughly 70% of them singletons, with over 20% in the top ten. The source material was memory CD8+ T cells sorted from blood. The sample's subset: CD45RO+ cells pooled with CCR7-negative TemRA cells. These receptors all stem from a woman under 40 in good health.

This clone showed up just a few times. V gene TRBV6-1 combines with J gene TRBJ1-5; a possible D gene is TRBD1 (5 bases). This CDR3 contains 16 residues. V was trimmed by 1 base and J by 2 bases, leaving 12 bases between them. The germline V gene has CDR1 MNHNS and CDR2 SASEGT. The CDR3 sequence: CASSEVPGTGNQPQHF. The CDR3 DNA reads TGTGCCAGCAGTGAAGTACCCGGGACGGGCAATCAGCCCCAGCATTTT.

The J gene is TRBJ2-1, the V gene TRBV7-9, with 9 bases fitting TRBD2. The CDR3 has 14 amino acids. The trim removed 1 base at V and 9 bases at J, leaving 4 bases unmatched. Germline lookup yields CDR1 SEHNR and CDR2 FQNEAQ (reference sequence). The CDR3 DNA sequence: TGTGCCAGCAGCTTAGTAGCGGGAGATAGTGAGCAGTTCTTC. Its translation is CASSLVAGDSEQFF.

V usage is TRBV28 and J usage is TRBJ2-1, with 7 bases aligning to TRBD2. The CDR3 is 13 residues long. Trimming at V came to 7 bases and at J to 9 bases, leaving 9 bases not matched to a gene. Germline values: CDR1 MDHEN, CDR2 SYDVKM. CDR3 coding DNA: TGTGCCAGCATTTACGGCGGGAGAGGTGAGCAGTTCTTC. Its protein product is CASIYGGRGEQFF.

This clone has more than one count but fewer than ten. This sequence joins TRBV6-4 and TRBJ2-2; D gene unclear. Between the trimmed V and J ends, which lost 0 bases and 6 bases, there was a span of 8 bases. Germline V lookup: CDR1 MRHNA, CDR2 SNTAGT. CDR3 length: 14 residues. CDR3 sequence: CASSDSLISGELFF. Here the CDR3 DNA reads TGTGCCAGCAGTGACTCGCTAATCTCCGGGGAGCTGTTTTTT.

The chain carries TRBV18 and TRBJ2-3; D call uncertain. V was clipped by 3 bases and J by 2 bases, with 12 bases between them. This CDR3 has 15 amino acids. Per the germline V gene, CDR1 is KGHSH and CDR2 is LQKENI. As DNA, the CDR3 is TGTGCCAGCTCACCCTCTTACCTGTCCACAGATACGCAGTATTTT. Translated, it gives CASSPSYLSTDTQYF.

This sequence joins TRBV21-1 and TRBJ2-3; the table's D call TRBD1 went unverified against the DNA. TRBV21-1 is recorded as a pseudogene. There are 17 residues in the CDR3. CDR3 region: CASSKGLTGRRADTQYF. As DNA, the CDR3 is TGTGCCAGCAGCAAAGGTTTGACAGGGCGGCGAGCAGATACGCAGTATTTT.

V usage is TRBV19 and J usage is TRBJ2-2, with 7 bases lining up with TRBD2. Germline values: CDR1 LNHDA, CDR2 SQIVND (reference sequence). V trimming: 6 bases; J trimming: 5 bases; junction bases outside the gene matches: 15. This CDR3 comprises 17 residues. The chain's CDR3 is CASSLHRRERQTGELFF. The CDR3, as DNA: TGTGCCAGTAGCCTTCACAGGCGGGAGCGGCAAACCGGGGAGCTGTTTTTT.

CDR3 nucleotide sequence: TGCGCCAGCAGCCAAACGTGGTCAGGGGGCGCCGACGAGCAGTACTTC. Its translation is CASSQTWSGGADEQYF. The chain is built from TRBV4-1 and TRBJ2-7, with 8 bases fitting TRBD1. This CDR3 is 16 amino acids long. Per germline, CDR1 MGHRA and CDR2 YSYEKL. V was pared by 2 bases and J by 5 bases, with 11 bases of the junction left unmatched.

The gene calls are TRBV2 and TRBJ2-7; D not certain. Trimming stripped 3 bases from V and 0 bases from J, with 9 bases between. This CDR3 contains 14 residues. The V gene's germline CDR1 is SNHLY and CDR2 FYNNEI. CDR3 sequence (DNA): TGTGCCAGCAGTGATCGGCGGATCTCCTACGAGCAGTACTTC. Translating it yields CASSDRRISYEQYF. Combining the CDR3 with reference TRBV2 and TRBJ2-7 gives the whole variable domain EPEVTQTPSHQVTQMGQEVILRCVPISNHLYFYWYRQILGQKVEFLVSFYNNEISEKSEIFDDQFSVERPDGSNFTLKIRSTKLEDSAMYFCASSDRRISYEQYFGPGTRLTVT.

The chain is built from TRBV27 and TRBJ1-1; D is undetermined. The CDR3 is made up of 16 amino acids. Per the germline V gene, CDR1 is MNHEY and CDR2 is SMNVEV (reference sequence). V was clipped by 4 bases and J by 5 bases, with 20 bases between them. As DNA, the CDR3 is TGTGCCAGCAGTTGGAGGCCCAGCTTACTGTGGACTGAAGCTTTCTTT. Translation: CASSWRPSLLWTEAFF.

The chain joins TRBV14 to TRBJ2-7; D possibly corresponds to TRBD1 (6 bases). Trimming shortened V by 0 bases and J by 8 bases, and 20 bases separated the two germline ends. The CDR3 covers 16 residues. In germline, CDR1 is SGHDN, CDR2 FVKESK. The CDR3 region is CASSQDNPGQGYKQYF. The DNA of the CDR3 is TGTGCCAGCAGCCAAGATAATCCTGGGCAGGGGTATAAGCAGTACTTC.

Turning to this clone: This may be a read error, as it is one base from a much larger clone. The rearrangement joins TRBV9 to TRBJ1-1, with D perhaps matching TRBD1 (6 bases). Per the germline V gene, CDR1 is SGDLS and CDR2 is YYNGEE. Trimming removed 3 bases at V and 7 bases at J, with 7 bases between. The CDR3 runs to 11 residues. The CDR3: CASSADSEAFF. The CDR3 DNA is TGTGCCAGCAGCGCGGACAGTGAAGCTTTCTTT. Variable domain in full (rest from reference TRBV9 and TRBJ1-1): DSGVTQTPKHLITATGQRVTLRCSPRSGDLSVYWYQQSLDQGLQFLIQYYNGEERAKGNILERFSAQQFPDLHSELNLSSLELGDSALYFCASSADSEAFFGQGTRLTVV.

The V call is TRBV11-2, the J call TRBJ2-7; 9 nucleotides agree with TRBD1. CDR3 length: 13 amino acids. The J segment lost 7 bases and the V segment lost 5 bases, leaving 6 bases of the junction unmatched. CDR1 SGHAT and CDR2 FQNNGV come from the germline V gene. CDR3 DNA sequence: TGTGCCAGCAGCCCCGGGACAGGGTGGGAGCAGTACTTC. Protein sequence: CASSPGTGWEQYF. Together with reference TRBV11-2 and TRBJ2-7, the CDR3 gives the full variable domain: EAGVAQSPRYKIIEKRQSVAFWCNPISGHATLYWYQQILGQGPKLLIQFQNNGVVDDSQLPKDRFSAERLKGVDSTLKIQPAKLEDSAVYLCASSPGTGWEQYFGPGTRLTVT.

This chain connects TRBV7-3 to TRBJ1-2; possibly TRBD1 for D (6 bases). The germline CDR1 and CDR2 sequences are SGHTA and FQGTGA. V gave up 4 bases and J gave up 8 bases, with 17 bases separating them. This CDR3 has 14 residues. The DNA of the CDR3 is TGTGCCAGCAGCTCCGGTTCGGGGGCTGGGGGCTACACCTTC. Encoded protein: CASSSGSGAGGYTF.

The gene calls are TRBV28 and TRBJ1-2; D is unclear. This CDR3 spans 12 amino acids. Trimming stripped 3 bases from V and 5 bases from J, with 7 bases between. Germline V gene data show CDR1 as MDHEN and CDR2 as SYDVKM. CDR3 residues: CASSFSGYGYTF. DNA of the CDR3: TGTGCCAGCAGTTTCTCCGGATATGGCTACACCTTC.

In the case of this clone: Other DNA sequences in the same sample also yield this CDR3. The V call is TRBV28, the J call TRBJ1-3, with 8 bases aligning to TRBD1. The ends lost 5 bases at V and 3 bases at J; junction bases unmatched: 6. Germline loops: CDR1 MDHEN, CDR2 SYDVKM. CDR3 size: 15 residues. This chain's CDR3 is CASSSGQGDGNTIYF. CDR3 sequence (DNA): TGTGCCAGCAGTAGCGGACAGGGCGATGGAAACACCATATATTTT. Complete variable domain (other parts from reference TRBV28 and TRBJ1-3): DVKVTQSSRYLVKRTGEKVFLECVQDMDHENMFWYRQDPGLGLRLIYFSYDVKMKEKGDIPEGYSVSREKKERFSLILESASTNQTSMYLCASSSGQGDGNTIYFGEGSWLTVV.

The chain combines TRBV19 with TRBJ2-1, with a possible D match to TRBD1 (7 bases). In germline, CDR1 is LNHDA, CDR2 SQIVND (reference sequence). This CDR3 spans 15 amino acids. Trimming shortened V by 3 bases and J by 8 bases, and 17 bases separated the two germline ends. CDR3 residues: CASSIGQGGNDEQFF. CDR3 bases: TGTGCCAGTAGTATTGGCCAGGGGGGAAATGATGAGCAGTTCTTC.

The chain uses TRBV27 and TRBJ2-3; 10 bases match TRBD2. The CDR3 has 15 amino acids. The germline V gene encodes CDR1 MNHEY and CDR2 SMNVEV (reference sequence). J was trimmed by 4 bases and V by 7 bases; bases with no gene match: 8. The CDR3 sequence is CASNALAGYPDTQYF. In nucleotides, the CDR3 is TGTGCCAGCAATGCACTAGCGGGATACCCAGATACGCAGTATTTT.

The rearrangement joins TRBV6-1 to TRBJ2-7; D remains ambiguous. The CDR3 totals 11 residues. Trimming took 9 bases from V and 5 from J, leaving 11 bases between them. The germline V gene has CDR1 MNHNS and CDR2 SASEGT. The DNA of the CDR3 is TGTGCCAGACTGACTGGGGACGAGCAGTACTTC. It codes for CARLTGDEQYF.

The chain couples TRBV14 to TRBJ2-7; D unclear. The CDR3 extends over 13 amino acids. V was trimmed by 2 bases and J by 2 bases, leaving 7 bases between them. Germline lookup yields CDR1 SGHDN and CDR2 FVKESK. This chain's CDR3 is CASSQISTYEQYF. CDR3 nucleotide sequence: TGTGCCAGCAGCCAAATTTCCACCTACGAGCAGTACTTC. Full variable domain (rest looked up from reference TRBV14 and TRBJ2-7): EAGVTQFPSHSVIEKGQTVTLRCDPISGHDNLYWYRRVMGKEIKFLLHFVKESKQDESGMPNNRFLAERTGGTYSTLKVQPAELEDSGVYFCASSQISTYEQYFGPGTRLTVT.

This chain connects TRBV6-4 to TRBJ2-6, with 12 bases fitting TRBD1. Germline V gene sequence: CDR1 MRHNA, CDR2 SNTAGT. With 2 bases clipped from V and 0 bases from J, the junction kept 8 bases outside the gene matches. There are 20 residues in the CDR3. In DNA form, the CDR3 reads TGTGCCAGCAGTGACGATACCTTGGGACAGGGGGCCTCTGGGGCCAACGTCCTGACTTTC. Translated, it gives CASSDDTLGQGASGANVLTF.

V is TRBV30 and J is TRBJ1-1, with unresolved D. The V gene's germline CDR1 is GTSNPN and CDR2 SVGIG (reference sequence). V gave up 3 bases and J gave up 4 bases, with 12 bases separating them. The CDR3 is 13 amino acids. The CDR3 is CAWSTQDGTEAFF. As DNA, the CDR3 is TGTGCCTGGAGCACTCAGGATGGCACTGAAGCTTTCTTT.

Only one count was recorded for this clone. The chain joins TRBV5-1 to TRBJ2-1; D is undetermined. Trimming took off 0 bases at V and 9 bases at J, with 13 bases between the two ends. Germline V CDR1 and CDR2: SGHRS, YFSETQ. The CDR3 runs to 14 residues. CDR3 nucleotides: TGCGCCAGCAGCTTGGCCGAGTTAGCTCGTGAGCAGTTCTTC. Translation gives CASSLAELAREQFF.

This clone came up a few times. The chain is built from TRBV30 and TRBJ2-7, with D possibly TRBD1 on 6 matching bases. The CDR3 is 13 amino acids. Per germline, CDR1 GTSNPN and CDR2 SVGIG (reference sequence). The ends were cut back, 5 bases at V and 4 bases at J, with 15 bases in the middle. The CDR3, as DNA: TGTGCCTGGGATCTCGCCAGGGGTTACGAGCAGTACTTC. Translating gives CAWDLARGYEQYF.